Each of the 10 T cell receptor beta chains below was sequenced from the same sample in a study of blood T cell repertoires in COVID-19. TCRdb's table, derived via immunoSEQ multiplex PCR, lists solely in-frame clones and lacks some. The sample carries approximately 240,000 clones, over 75% recorded once. Material: peripheral blood. These receptors were collected from a woman aged 40 to 50 who had recovered from COVID-19.

Only a few counts were recorded for this clone. V and J are TRBV7-2 and TRBJ1-3; 7 nucleotides line up with TRBD1. V lost 5 bases, J lost 0 bases, and 13 bases stayed unmatched. There are 18 residues in the CDR3. Germline CDR1 is SGHTA and CDR2 is FQGNSA. CDR3 sequence: CASSPSLDRASSGNTIYF. The CDR3 nucleotides are TGTGCCAGCAGCCCCTCGCTCGACAGGGCGAGCTCTGGAAACACCATATATTTT.

The J gene is TRBJ2-7, the V gene TRBV6-4; TRBD2 might be the D (6 bases). The CDR3 spans 13 residues. V lost 7 bases to trimming and J lost 5 bases, with 15 bases between them. Germline CDR1 reads MRHNA; CDR2 reads SNTAGT. In DNA, the CDR3 is TGTGCCAGCACGGGGCTAGCGCAAGACGAGCAGTACTTC. As protein: CASTGLAQDEQYF.

The chain joins TRBV5-4 to TRBJ2-1; D ambiguous. This CDR3 region has 15 residues. V lost 0 bases and J lost 0, with 7 bases in between. The germline gives CDR1 SGHNT, CDR2 YYREEE (reference sequence). For the CDR3, the DNA is TGTGCCAGCAGCTTGGACCCTAGCTCCTACAATGAGCAGTTCTTC. It is translated as CASSLDPSSYNEQFF.

The rearrangement uses TRBV18 and TRBJ2-2; 9 bases map to TRBD1. The V gene end was trimmed by 3 bases and the J gene end by 3 bases; junction bases not matched to a gene: 2. The length of the CDR3 is 15 residues. Germline lookup yields CDR1 KGHSH and CDR2 LQKENI. The CDR3 loop reads CASSPRTGDTGELFF. The CDR3 nucleotides read TGTGCCAGCTCACCCAGGACAGGGGACACCGGGGAGCTGTTTTTT.

The CDR3 DNA sequence: TGTGCCAGCAGCTTAGAAGGTTGGACAGGCGAGCAGTACTTC. Its protein is CASSLEGWTGEQYF. The chain employs TRBV11-3 and TRBJ2-7; 7 bases fit TRBD1. The J segment lost 6 bases and the V segment lost 0 bases, leaving 5 bases of the junction unmatched. The CDR3 is 14 residues long. Per germline, CDR1 SGHNT and CDR2 YENEEA.

The DNA of the CDR3 is TGCGCCAGCAGCCTGCCCGGAGGGAGCCAAGAGACCCAGTACTTC. Translated: CASSLPGGSQETQYF. The genes are TRBV5-1 and TRBJ2-5, with D possibly matching TRBD2 (6 bases). V lost 4 bases and J lost 1, with 14 bases in between. The germline V gene encodes CDR1 SGHRS and CDR2 YFSETQ. The CDR3 covers 15 residues. The whole variable domain, remainder taken from reference TRBV5-1 and TRBJ2-5, is KAGVTQTPRYLIKTRGQQVTLSCSPISGHRSVSWYQQTPGQGLQFLFEYFSETQRNKGNFPGRFSGRQFSNSRSEMNVSTLELGDSALYLCASSLPGGSQETQYFGPGTRLLVL.

The V gene is TRBV18, the J gene TRBJ1-1, with D perhaps TRBD1 (5 bases). This CDR3 contains 17 residues. The V gene lost 3 bases and the J gene lost 5 bases, with 22 bases spanning the gap. CDR1 is KGHSH and CDR2 is LQKENI in the germline V gene. The CDR3: CASSPLVNPREMTEAFF. In DNA form, the CDR3 reads TGTGCCAGCTCACCCCTCGTGAATCCCAGGGAAATGACTGAAGCTTTCTTT.

V and J are TRBV4-3 and TRBJ2-7; a possible D gene is TRBD1 (7 bases). The V gene's germline CDR1 is LGHNA and CDR2 YSLEER. This CDR3 comprises 17 residues. V was clipped by 2 bases and J by 0 bases, with 17 bases between them. Written as DNA, the CDR3 is TGCGCCAGCAGCCAAAGGCTAGGAGGGACAGACTCCTACGAGCAGTACTTC. Translating it yields CASSQRLGGTDSYEQYF.

The chain combines TRBV4-2 with TRBJ1-3; unclear D gene. This CDR3 has 14 residues. CDR1 and CDR2 (germline): LGHNA, YNFKEQ. Trimming shortened V by 5 bases and J by 3 bases, and 11 bases separated the two germline ends. CDR3 nucleotide sequence: TGTGCCAGCAGCTCAGTCCGGGGTGGAAACACCATATATTTT. Its protein product is CASSSVRGGNTIYF.

The V call is TRBV24-1, the J call TRBJ2-1; TRBD1 aligns across 9 bases. The CDR3 spans 14 residues. Germline CDR1 and CDR2: KGHDR and SFDVKD. J gave up 5 bases and V 6 bases, and 4 bases lay outside the gene matches. CDR3 coding DNA: TGTGCCACCAGTCACAGGGGGCTCGACAATGAGCAGTTCTTC. Residues: CATSHRGLDNEQFF.